This is a list of T cell receptor beta chains from one sample in a study of blood T cell repertoires in COVID-19. Generated by immunoSEQ multiplex PCR, the TCRdb table keeps only in-frame clones and is missing some. The table has 100,000 to 150,000 clones, roughly 74% seen once; the top ten hold 5.5% to 7.5%. The material sequenced was peripheral blood. The receptors were sampled from a man aged 80 or over with COVID-19, enrolled during active disease. Both conserved end residues are part of each CDR3. Fields, in order: J gene, V gene, clone size, D gene, CDR3 length, CDR3 DNA, CDR3 protein. A D gene is named only where the DNA matches it firmly. Clone size is given for some rows only: seen once, a few or many times, or a class if the clone is expanded.

TRBJ2-1	TRBV5-1	NA	NA	15	TGCGCCAGCAGCCAAACGTTGGGGACTGTCAATGAGCAGTTCTTC	CASSQTLGTVNEQFF
TRBJ1-3	TRBV5-1	few	NA	14	TGCGCCAGTACTACAGGGCTCTCTGGAAACACCATATATTTT	CASTTGLSGNTIYF
TRBJ1-5	TRBV28	NA	TRBD1	15	TGTGCCAGCAGTCCCAGACAGGGGGGTAGTCAGCCCCAGCATTTT	CASSPRQGGSQPQHF
TRBJ2-4	TRBV28	NA	TRBD1	15	TGTGCCAGCAGTTCCCCCGGGACAGGGGGTGACATTCAGTACTTC	CASSSPGTGGDIQYF
TRBJ2-3	TRBV2	once	TRBD2	18	TGTGCCAGCAGTGAAGCTTCACTAACTAGCGGGTCGGCAGATACGCAGTATTTT	CASSEASLTSGSADTQYF
TRBJ1-1	TRBV19	NA	TRBD1	13	TGTGCCACCCGGACAGGGGGCGCGACTGAAGCTTTCTTT	CATRTGGATEAFF
TRBJ1-1	TRBV3-1/TRBV3-2	NA	TRBD1	16	TGTGCCAGCAGCCATCCTGGACAGGGGGCGGACACTGAAGCTTTCTTT	CASSHPGQGADTEAFF
TRBJ2-5	TRBV7-8	NA	TRBD2	16	TGTGCCAGCAGCTTAGGAATAGCGGGAACCCAAGAGACCCAGTACTTC	CASSLGIAGTQETQYF
TRBJ2-2	TRBV2	NA	NA	13	TGTGCCAGCACGGAGGAGAACACCGGGGAGCTGTTTTTT	CASTEENTGELFF
TRBJ1-3	TRBV6-5	NA	NA	15	TGTGCCAGCAGCCTAGGCGGGAATGCTGGAAACACCATATATTTT	CASSLGGNAGNTIYF
TRBJ1-1	TRBV13	NA	TRBD1	14	TGTGCCAGCAGCCTTACAGGGGTGTGGACTGAAGCTTTCTTT	CASSLTGVWTEAFF
TRBJ1-1	TRBV29-1	once	NA	12	TGCAGCGGGCGACAGGAGAACACTGAAGCTTTCTTT	CSGRQENTEAFF
TRBJ2-4	TRBV10-2	NA	TRBD1	15	TGCGCCAGCAGGGATCCAGGGGGCGTAAGTTACATTCAGTACTTC	CASRDPGGVSYIQYF
TRBJ1-2	TRBV4-1	NA	NA	14	TGCGCCAGCAGCCGGGAGACAGGAACCTATGGCTACACCTTC	CASSRETGTYGYTF
TRBJ1-5	TRBV28	NA	NA	15	TGTGCCAGCACTCCTGGGGGGACCAGCAATCAGCCCCAGCATTTT	CASTPGGTSNQPQHF
TRBJ2-1	TRBV5-1	NA	TRBD2	14	TGCGCCAGCAGCTTGAGCGGGACCTTCAATGAGCAGTTCTTC	CASSLSGTFNEQFF